This TCR beta chain was retrieved from a study of a mutant IDH1 vaccine in newly diagnosed glioma (dated by TCRdb to about 2021). About the study as a whole: Eight vaccinations were administered to patients in weeks 1, 3, 5, 7, 11, 15, 19 and 23, corresponding to visits V03 through V10. In the chemotherapy-containing groups, vaccination started alongside temozolomide cycles, whereas in patients who had radiotherapy alone it started 4-6 weeks after radiotherapy. Of the 32 treated patients, around 62% were male and approximately 40% were female, and the mean age was roughly 40 years. Prior to enrollment, standard therapy consisting of radiotherapy alone, temozolomide alone, or radiochemotherapy with temozolomide had been administered to patients, with the combination being received by most patients. Six visits were used for peripheral blood collection: V03 (baseline), V05, V07, V10, V12 and V13. For exploratory analyses, longitudinal TCRB deep sequencing was carried out in about two dozen treated patients wherever samples were available. Points the paper makes about the study in general: No apparent relationship was observed between pseudoprogression and alterations in the top peripheral T cell clonotypes detected by TCRB sequencing. Immune responses induced by the vaccine were seen in over 80% of patients across multiple MHC alleles. Availability determined which PBMC samples were chosen for TCRB deep sequencing. The authors noted that analyses of patient blood samples could not be reproduced because of sample limitations.

The V end loses 3 bases and the J end loses 4 bases, and a stretch of 9 bases separates them. Spanning cysteine to phenylalanine, the CDR3 consists of 14 amino acids. Only the CDR3 region is kept as DNA, spanning 42 bases read in frame from base 1. The germline V gene encodes CDR1 SNHLY and CDR2 FYNNEI. The sample's time point label, in plain terms: week 5, during vaccination. Each vaccine dose, consisting of 300 ug of a 20-mer mutant IDH1 peptide in Montanide, was administered subcutaneously with topical imiquimod. Donors had newly diagnosed WHO grade 3 or 4 IDH1-mutant astrocytomas with loss of nuclear ATRX. The samples were drawn from NOA16, a multicentre, single-arm, open-label phase I trial in Germany that tested a mutant IDH1 peptide vaccine in humans for the first time. Genomic DNA for TCRB sequencing was extracted from EDTA blood using the DNeasy Blood and Tissue Kit. A remark on this clone: Its target antigen remains unknown. There are no base qualities to consult, and no much larger clone falls within one base.

Libraries were prepared through the immunoSEQ multiplex PCR assay. Rearranged TCR beta chain sequences were amplified with the hsTCRB Kit following the manufacturer's protocol. Sequencing of TCRB libraries was carried out on an Illumina MiSeq. The paper's data handling went like this. Demultiplexing, trimming and gene mapping were performed with the kit vendor's proprietary platform. As stored in TCRdb, this immuneACCESS dataset retains in-frame rearrangements with V and J assigned. A fraction of the clones does not appear; measured against another copy, unresolved V genes explain less than half of the discrepancy, and the remainder lacks a known reason. From that table come the V and J calls and clone size; the DNA was used to work out D and trimming. The sample table lists some 60,000 clones, 90% of them with a count of one. The ten largest clones add up to about 4.6% of the sample.

The rearranged chain carries TRBV2 and TRBJ1-4; the D gene assignment is ambiguous. The sequencing here drew on PBMCs, taken from a glioma patient whose treatment included an IDH1 peptide vaccine. The receptor comes from a woman aged 40 to 50 with glioma. In nucleotide form, the sequence is TGTGCCAGCAGTGACGGCAGAAGTAATGAAAAACTGTTTTTT. Translated, this is CASSDGRSNEKLFF.